These T cell receptor beta chains were read from a single sample in a study of blood T cell repertoires in COVID-19. Measured with immunoSEQ multiplex PCR; TCRdb has only the in-frame clones, and not every one. The sample yields fewer than 150,000 clones, approximately 86% seen once. Material for sequencing was peripheral blood. The origin of the receptors is a human donor in a cohort sampled during active COVID-19. Each CDR3 is given with its conserved first and last residue. The D gene is left open where the match is weak. Only some rows state a clone size, as once, few, many or a class for expanded clones.

V	D	size	J	CDR3	DNA
TRBV9	-	few	TRBJ2-5	CARTSGTAQETQYF	TGTGCCAGGACATCAGGGACTGCTCAAGAGACCCAGTACTTC
TRBV4-1	-	-	TRBJ1-2	CASRHDRCGGDGYTF	TGCGCCAGCAGACACGACAGATGTGGGGGCGATGGCTACACCTTC
TRBV18	-	once	TRBJ1-2	CASSPDKNYGYTF	TGTGCCAGCTCACCCGACAAGAACTATGGCTACACCTTC
TRBV20-1	-	-	TRBJ1-4	CSALNEKLFF	TGCAGTGCTCTTAATGAAAAACTGTTTTTT
TRBV5-4	-	-	TRBJ2-7	CASSLAGYPSEQYF	TGTGCCAGCAGCTTGGCCGGGTACCCTAGTGAGCAGTACTTC
TRBV9	-	-	TRBJ2-2	CASSRLQGTNTGELFF	TGTGCCAGCAGTCGACTACAGGGTACGAACACCGGGGAGCTGTTTTTT
TRBV9	-	once	TRBJ1-3	CASSPSPFSGNTIYF	TGTGCCAGCAGCCCGTCCCCTTTCTCTGGAAACACCATATATTTT
TRBV7-3	-	-	TRBJ2-5	CASSLNLRGTQYF	TGTGCCAGCAGCTTAAACCTCCGAGGGACCCAGTACTTC
TRBV18	-	-	TRBJ2-7	CASSPALEGEQYF	TGTGCCAGCTCACCGGCCTTAGAGGGCGAGCAGTACTTC
TRBV27	-	few	TRBJ1-3	CASSLNRGNTIYF	TGTGCCAGCAGTTTGAACAGAGGGAACACCATATATTTT
TRBV30	TRBD1	-	TRBJ2-1	CAWSGDRGRVNEQFF	TGTGCCTGGAGCGGTGACAGGGGGCGAGTGAATGAGCAGTTCTTC
TRBV11-2	TRBD2	-	TRBJ2-1	CASNLAGGYNEQFF	TGTGCCAGCAACCTAGCGGGGGGATACAATGAGCAGTTCTTC
TRBV6-6	TRBD1	-	TRBJ1-3	CASSRPGTGQTIYF	TGTGCCAGCAGCCGTCCCGGGACAGGGCAGACCATATATTTT
TRBV5-1	TRBD2	-	TRBJ2-1	CASSAGTSGGDEQFF	TGCGCCAGCAGCGCCGGAACTAGCGGGGGGGATGAGCAGTTCTTC
TRBV28	-	once	TRBJ2-3	CASRPVGGVGDTQYF	TGTGCCAGCAGACCCGTAGGGGGGGTGGGGGATACGCAGTATTTT
TRBV6-5	-	-	TRBJ2-2	CASEWRQNTGELFF	TGTGCCAGCGAGTGGCGGCAGAACACCGGGGAGCTGTTTTTT
TRBV15	-	few	TRBJ1-5	CATSRGVREPQHF	TGTGCCACCAGCAGAGGGGTGCGGGAGCCCCAGCATTTT
TRBV5-1	-	-	TRBJ1-2	CASSPDGLHFYGYTF	TGCGCCAGCAGCCCGGACGGACTCCATTTCTATGGCTACACCTTC
TRBV19	TRBD1	-	TRBJ2-4	CASSIDGERGPKNIQYF	TGTGCCAGTAGTATAGACGGGGAAAGGGGGCCCAAAAACATTCAGTACTTC
TRBV25-1	-	-	TRBJ2-7	CASSGLQGDEQYF	TGTGCCAGCAGTGGGCTACAGGGAGACGAGCAGTACTTC
TRBV5-1	TRBD1	-	TRBJ2-7	CASSGGDRGVYEQYF	TGCGCCAGCAGCGGAGGGGACAGGGGGGTTTACGAGCAGTACTTC
TRBV9	-	once	TRBJ2-1	CASSVGGSNEQFF	TGTGCCAGCAGCGTAGGAGGGTCGAATGAGCAGTTCTTC
TRBV28	-	once	TRBJ1-2	CASSSPSSGSGYTF	TGTGCCAGCAGTTCCCCGTCTTCAGGATCTGGCTACACCTTC
TRBV7-9	TRBD1	-	TRBJ1-6	CASSERQGNNSPLHF	TGTGCCAGCAGCGAGAGACAGGGGAATAATTCACCCCTCCACTTT
TRBV5-1	TRBD1	-	TRBJ2-1	CASSSPGTGPYNEQFF	TGCGCCAGCAGCTCCCCCGGGACAGGGCCCTACAATGAGCAGTTCTTC
TRBV30	-	-	TRBJ2-3	CAWSPGVSTDTQYF	TGTGCCTGGAGCCCCGGGGTTTCCACAGATACGCAGTATTTT
TRBV5-1	TRBD2	-	TRBJ2-5	CASSSLSEASGGARVYETQYF	TGCGCCAGCAGCTCCCTAAGCGAGGCTAGCGGGGGGGCCCGGGTATATGAGACCCAGTACTTC
TRBV7-2	-	-	TRBJ1-5	CASSSRTGTIGGNQPQHF	TGTGCCAGCAGCTCAAGAACCGGGACAATTGGCGGCAATCAGCCCCAGCATTTT
TRBV4-2	-	-	TRBJ1-6	CASSQQGTNSPLHF	TGTGCCAGCAGCCAACAGGGTACCAATTCACCCCTCCACTTT
TRBV7-6	-	-	TRBJ1-1	CASSSNPGEMNTEAFF	TGTGCCAGCAGCTCGAATCCTGGGGAGATGAACACTGAAGCTTTCTTT
TRBV7-8	-	-	TRBJ2-3	CASSFFLGVSTDTQYF	TGTGCCAGCAGCTTTTTTCTCGGGGTTAGCACAGATACGCAGTATTTT
TRBV3-1/TRBV3-2	TRBD2	-	TRBJ2-3	CASSLRTSGRTDTQYF	TGTGCCAGCAGCCTAAGGACTAGCGGACGCACAGATACGCAGTATTTT
TRBV2	TRBD2	many	TRBJ2-7	CASSGGGLKLSYEQYF	TGTGCCAGCAGTGGGGGAGGGCTCAAACTCTCCTACGAGCAGTACTTC